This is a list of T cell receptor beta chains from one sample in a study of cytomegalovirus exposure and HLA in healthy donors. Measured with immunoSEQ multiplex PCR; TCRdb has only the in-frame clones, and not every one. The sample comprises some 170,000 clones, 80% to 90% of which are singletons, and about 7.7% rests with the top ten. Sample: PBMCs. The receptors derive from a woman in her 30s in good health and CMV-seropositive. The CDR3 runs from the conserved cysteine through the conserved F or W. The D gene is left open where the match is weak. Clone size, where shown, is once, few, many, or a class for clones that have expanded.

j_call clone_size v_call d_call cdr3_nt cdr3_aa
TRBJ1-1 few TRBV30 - TGTGCCTGGAGCCGGTCGAGCACTGAAGCTTTCTTT CAWSRSSTEAFF
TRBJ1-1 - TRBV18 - TGTGCCAGCTCACCACCGTCTAACACTGAAGCTTTCTTT CASSPPSNTEAFF
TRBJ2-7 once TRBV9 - TGTGCCAGCAGCGGCGGGACTGGTTACTACGAGCAGTACTTC CASSGGTGYYEQYF
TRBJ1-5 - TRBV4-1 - TGCGCCAGCAGCCAACCGGGGGGCAACAATCAGCCCCAGCATTTT CASSQPGGNNQPQHF
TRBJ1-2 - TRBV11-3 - TGTGCCAGCAGCTTTTTCGCGGGGCTTTTTGTCCCCTATGGCTACACCTTC CASSFFAGLFVPYGYTF
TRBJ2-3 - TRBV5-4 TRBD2 TGTGCCAGCAACTTAGCGGGGGACGGAGATACGCAGTATTTT CASNLAGDGDTQYF
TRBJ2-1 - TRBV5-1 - TGCGCCAGCAGCTTGGGGAGGGCATCGTCCAATGAGCAGTTCTTC CASSLGRASSNEQFF
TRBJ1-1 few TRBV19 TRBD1 TGTGCCAGTAGTATGACAGGGCTGAACACTGAAGCTTTCTTT CASSMTGLNTEAFF
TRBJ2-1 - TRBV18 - TGTGCCAGCTCACCACCCCGCGCTGAGCAGTTCTTC CASSPPRAEQFF
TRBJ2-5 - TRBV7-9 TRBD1 TGTGCCAGCAGCTCCGACAGGGGGCAAGAGACCCAGTACTTC CASSSDRGQETQYF
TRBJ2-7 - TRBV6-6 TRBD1 TGTGCCAGCAGTTCCGAGGGGGCGAGGTACGAGCAGTACTTC CASSSEGARYEQYF
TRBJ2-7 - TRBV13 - TGTGCCAGCAGCTTACCAGGAGGCTACGAGCAGTACTTC CASSLPGGYEQYF
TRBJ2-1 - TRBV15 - TGTGCCACCAGCAGGGAGCCGATTAGGTCTTCCTACAATGAGCAGTTCTTC CATSREPIRSSYNEQFF
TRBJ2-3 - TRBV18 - TGTGCCAGCTCACCAGAGGAAGATACGCAGTATTTT CASSPEEDTQYF
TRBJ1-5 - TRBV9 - TGTGCCAGCAGCGCGACGGGGGGCGAGCCCCAGCATTTT CASSATGGEPQHF
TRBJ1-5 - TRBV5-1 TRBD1 TGCGCCAGCAGCCCTTGGACAGGGGGGCAGCCCCAGCATTTT CASSPWTGGQPQHF